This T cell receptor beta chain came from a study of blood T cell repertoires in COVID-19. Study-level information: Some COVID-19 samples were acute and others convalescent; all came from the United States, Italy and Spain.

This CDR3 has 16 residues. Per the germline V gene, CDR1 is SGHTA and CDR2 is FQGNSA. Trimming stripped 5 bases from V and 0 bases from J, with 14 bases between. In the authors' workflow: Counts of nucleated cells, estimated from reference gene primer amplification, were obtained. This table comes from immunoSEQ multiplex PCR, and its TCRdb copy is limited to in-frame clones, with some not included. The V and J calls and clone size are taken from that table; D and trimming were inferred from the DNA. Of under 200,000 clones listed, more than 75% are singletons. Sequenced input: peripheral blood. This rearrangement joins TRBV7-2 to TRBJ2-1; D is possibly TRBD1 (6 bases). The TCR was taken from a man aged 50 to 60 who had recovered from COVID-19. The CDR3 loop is CASSPRGGSSYNEQFF. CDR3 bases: TGTGCCAGCAGCCCCAGAGGGGGAAGCTCCTACAATGAGCAGTTCTTC.